The 7 T cell receptor beta chains given below trace back to one sample, sequenced in a study of T cell clonality in common variable immunodeficiency. Measured with immunoSEQ multiplex PCR; TCRdb has only the in-frame clones, and not every one. There are tens of thousands of clones in the sample, none observed a single time. Sequencing was carried out using peripheral blood mononuclear cells. Receptors originate from a person aged 18 to 75 in good health.

This clone was seen many times. The read is 3 residues too short to cover the CDR3 end, so that end is filled in from the germline J gene. V gene TRBV7-8 combines with J gene TRBJ1-1, with D possibly being TRBD1 (5 bases). Germline CDR1 and CDR2: SGHVS and FQNEAQ. This CDR3 region has 12 residues. The sequenced part of the CDR3 DNA is TGTGCCAGCAGCTTAGGGCAGGGCGCC. It translates to CASSLGQGA. The CDR3, in full, reads CASSLGQGAAFF.

This clone was seen many times. The read ends 3 residues shy of where the CDR3 ends; the end is completed using the germline J gene. The chain combines TRBV20-1 with TRBJ1-5; D unresolved. CDR1 is DFQATT, CDR2 SNEGSKA, per germline (reference sequence). Trimming removed 4 bases from V and 4 bases from J, with 17 bases in between. CDR3 length: 15 residues. The CDR3 sequence: CSAIGSSRGNQPQHF. The sequenced CDR3 bases are TGCAGTGCTATTGGGTCCTCCCGAGGGAATCAGCCC.

Many counts were recorded for this clone. Read sequence stops 3 residues before the CDR3 end, and the germline J gene provides the missing end. This rearrangement joins TRBV5-4 to TRBJ2-5, with 8 bases identical to TRBD1. V lost 2 bases and J lost 3; bases outside the gene matches: 3. The CDR3 contains 14 residues. Germline CDR1 and CDR2: SGHNT and YYREEE (reference sequence). The CDR3 sequence is CASSLPGQEETQYF. The sequenced part of the CDR3 DNA is TGTGCCAGCAGCTTACCGGGACAGGAAGAGACC.

This clone came up many times. The read ends 3 residues before the CDR3 terminus; that terminus is restored from the germline J gene. J is TRBJ1-6 and V is TRBV18, with 9 bases that match TRBD1. The CDR3 extends over 15 amino acids. Looked up from germline, CDR1 is KGHSH and CDR2 is LQKENI. The J segment lost 8 bases and the V segment lost 3 bases, leaving 5 bases of the junction unmatched. The CDR3 here is CASSPSRTGDSPLHF. The part of the CDR3 DNA that was read is TGTGCCAGCTCACCTTCTAGGACAGGGGATTCACCC.

Many counts were recorded for this clone. The read ends 3 residues early relative to the CDR3; the germline J gene fills the gap. V usage is TRBV20-1 and J usage is TRBJ2-7; 8 positions agree with TRBD1. The CDR3 has 13 amino acids. The V segment lost 0 bases and the J segment 5 bases; nucleotides outside the gene matches: 3. Germline CDR1 and CDR2: DFQATT and SNEGSKA (reference sequence). The DNA read from the CDR3 is TGCAGTGCTAGAGAGGGACAGGAGCACGAG. Amino acid sequence: CSAREGQEHE. The full CDR3 protein reads CSAREGQEHEQYF.

This clone was detected many times. Coverage ceases 3 residues before the CDR3 finishes, and the germline J gene fills in the end. This sequence joins TRBV18 and TRBJ1-2; 8 bases are shared with TRBD1. The trim removed 1 base at V and 4 bases at J, leaving 8 bases unmatched. The CDR3 length is 16 residues. Per germline, CDR1 KGHSH and CDR2 LQKENI. The CDR3 DNA, read in part, is TGTGCCAGCTCACCACTGGACAGGGACCTAGTCTATGGC. The encoded protein is CASSPLDRDLVYG. The entire CDR3 protein reads CASSPLDRDLVYGYTF.

This clone was found many times. With the read ending 3 residues before the CDR3 end, the germline J gene is used to fill in that end. V usage is TRBV18 and J usage is TRBJ2-5; 14 bases line up with TRBD2. The CDR3 runs 15 residues. Looked up from germline, CDR1 is KGHSH and CDR2 is LQKENI. V lost 4 bases and J lost 4; bases outside the gene matches: 2. The covered CDR3 bases are TGTGCCAGCTCACTTGGACTAGCGGGAGGAGAGACC. As protein: CASSLGLAGGET. The full CDR3 protein reads CASSLGLAGGETQYF.